Reported below is one T cell receptor (beta chain). Its antigen is currently unknown. The PCR employed 60 Vbeta primers together with 13 Jbeta primers. The assay was immunoSEQ multiplex PCR, and TCRdb's table has in-frame clones only and misses some. The sample has 150,000 or so clones, 60% to 85% seen once. The CDR3 is made up of 15 amino acids. Per germline, CDR1 LNHNV and CDR2 YYDKDF (reference sequence). The V gene end was trimmed by 4 bases and the J gene end by 2 bases; junction bases not matched to a gene: 4. The record originates from a study of cytomegalovirus exposure and HLA in healthy donors. Study-level findings and limits: TCR association rates varied by HLA locus in a later analysis, with DRB1 highest and HLA-C lowest.

The chain joins TRBV15 to TRBJ2-7, with 11 bases matching TRBD2. Sequencing was done on a sample of PBMCs. The TCR was taken from a man aged 45 to 65 in good health and CMV-seropositive. CDR3 region: CATSKGLAGTYEQYF. The CDR3 DNA reads TGTGCCACCAGCAAAGGACTAGCGGGCACCTACGAGCAGTACTTC.